The 32 T cell receptor beta chains reported below all come from one sample, sequenced in a study of control samples from healthy donors and cancer patients. Libraries were prepared by immunoSEQ multiplex PCR; TCRdb keeps only in-frame clonotypes and omits some of them. The table has about 100,000 clones, 92% seen once. The sequenced sample was blood. These receptors came from a woman under 30 in good health.

This rearrangement joins TRBV28 to TRBJ1-1; D unclear. V shed 6 bases and J shed 1 base, with 15 bases lying between them. CDR3 length: 15 amino acids. The germline CDR1 and CDR2 sequences are MDHEN and SYDVKM. The CDR3 DNA follows: TGTGCCAGCAGGCTACACGGACTCTCGAACACTGAAGCTTTCTTT. As protein: CASRLHGLSNTEAFF. The full variable domain, rest sourced from reference TRBV28 and TRBJ1-1, is DVKVTQSSRYLVKRTGEKVFLECVQDMDHENMFWYRQDPGLGLRLIYFSYDVKMKEKGDIPEGYSVSREKKERFSLILESASTNQTSMYLCASRLHGLSNTEAFFGQGTRLTVV.

The DNA of the CDR3 is TGTGCCAGCAGTCACAGGGCCTTCACTGAAGCTTTCTTT. This encodes CASSHRAFTEAFF. The chain recombines TRBV3-1 (or the pseudogene TRBV3-2) with TRBJ1-1; TRBD1 is a possible D gene (6 bases). CDR1 is LGHDT, CDR2 YNNKEL, per germline (reference sequence). The CDR3 is made up of 13 amino acids. V shed 6 bases and J shed 4 bases, with 12 bases lying between them.

The chain recombines TRBV10-3 with TRBJ2-2; possible D gene TRBD1, 6 bases. The germline gives CDR1 ENHRY, CDR2 SYGVKD. Trimming cost V 8 bases and J 10 bases, with 20 bases left between them. The CDR3 contains 14 residues. The CDR3 here is CAIQAGARDTELFF. For the CDR3, the DNA is TGTGCCATCCAGGCAGGGGCGCGCGATACGGAGCTGTTTTTT.

The chain links TRBV28 to TRBJ2-7; a possible D gene is TRBD2 (6 bases). The CDR3 length is 14 residues. V was trimmed by 6 bases and J by 6 bases, leaving 18 bases between them. CDR1 MDHEN and CDR2 SYDVKM come from the germline V gene. CDR3 DNA sequence: TGTGCCAGCAGACTCGCACAATGGGGGGTCGAGCAGTACTTC. This encodes CASRLAQWGVEQYF.

The chain carries TRBV7-8 and TRBJ1-5; TRBD1 aligns across 8 bases. The length of the CDR3 is 13 residues. The V segment lost 7 bases and the J segment 7 bases; nucleotides outside the gene matches: 6. The V gene's germline CDR1 is SGHVS and CDR2 FQNEAQ. CDR3 protein: CASTYRGGQPQHF. The CDR3 DNA sequence: TGTGCCAGCACCTACAGGGGGGGACAGCCCCAGCATTTT.

The CDR3 DNA follows: TGTGCCAGTAGTACACACAGGGGACCCTATGGCTACACCTTC. Its translation: CASSTHRGPYGYTF. The chain combines TRBV19 with TRBJ1-2, with 7 bases that match TRBD1. The V gene's germline CDR1 is LNHDA and CDR2 SQIVND (reference sequence). The CDR3 extends over 14 amino acids. V gave up 4 bases and J gave up 4 bases; unmatched junction bases: 6.

J is TRBJ1-2 and V is TRBV28, with 8 nucleotides matching TRBD1. Germline V gene data show CDR1 as MDHEN and CDR2 as SYDVKM. The V and J ends lost 6 bases and 2 bases, in that order; junction bases with no gene match: 8. CDR3 length equals 15 residues. Here the CDR3 DNA reads TGTGCCAGCAGGGTTACAGGGGGAAGGAACTATGGCTACACCTTC. It codes for CASRVTGGRNYGYTF.

In its sample, this clone was seen once. This sequence joins TRBV2 and TRBJ2-5; TRBD1 agrees at 7 bases. Germline CDR1 is SNHLY and CDR2 is FYNNEI. Germline trimming cut 4 bases from V and 2 bases from J; bases unmatched to any gene: 7. This CDR3 comprises 15 residues. The CDR3 sequence is CASSGPGGEQETQYF. The CDR3 region has the DNA TGTGCCAGCAGTGGCCCAGGGGGAGAGCAAGAGACCCAGTACTTC.

The chain employs TRBV5-1 and TRBJ2-4; either TRBD1 or TRBD2 may fit D (5 bases each). Germline V CDR1 and CDR2: SGHRS, YFSETQ. Trimming took 4 bases from V and 0 from J, leaving 17 bases between them. This CDR3 is built from 17 residues. CDR3 in amino acids: CASSRGFGDQAKNIQYF. The CDR3 nucleotides are TGCGCCAGCAGCCGGGGTTTTGGGGACCAAGCCAAAAACATTCAGTACTTC.

The sample holds a few counts of this clone. The CDR3 nucleotides are TGTGCCAGCAGTTTAGAGGGGTCTAGCAATCAGCCCCAGCATTTT. Its translation is CASSLEGSSNQPQHF. The chain combines TRBV27 with TRBJ1-5; a weak D match, TRBD1 (5 bases). V dropped 2 bases and J dropped 0 bases, with 8 bases sitting between them. The CDR3 has 15 amino acids. CDR1 and CDR2 from the germline V gene are MNHEY and SMNVEV (reference sequence).

The chain combines TRBV6-6 with TRBJ2-3; the D gene could be TRBD1 or TRBD2 (5 bases each). The CDR3 runs to 16 residues. Germline values: CDR1 MNHNY, CDR2 SVGAGI (reference sequence). The ends were cut back, 7 bases at V and 0 bases at J, with 17 bases in the middle. The CDR3 sequence: CASKGTGTISTDTQYF. The DNA for the CDR3 is TGTGCCAGCAAAGGGACCGGGACCATCAGCACAGATACGCAGTATTTT.

The genes are TRBV5-8 and TRBJ1-2, with D perhaps matching TRBD1 (6 bases). This CDR3 region has 14 residues. The germline CDR1 and CDR2 sequences are SGHTS and YDEGEE. Trimming pared 2 bases from V and 5 bases from J, leaving 13 bases between. The CDR3 nucleotides are TGTGCCAGCAGCTTCGAGCGGGGGCGATATGGCTACACCTTC. Its protein is CASSFERGRYGYTF.

This clone was counted a single time. V usage is TRBV6-4 and J usage is TRBJ2-1; D unresolved. The CDR3 contains 14 residues. V lost 6 bases to trimming and J lost 5 bases, with 14 bases between them. Germline values: CDR1 MRHNA, CDR2 SNTAGT. CDR3 sequence: CASSVSQLHNEQFF. The DNA of the CDR3 is TGTGCCAGCAGCGTCTCGCAGCTGCACAATGAGCAGTTCTTC.

This chain joins TRBV6-6 and TRBJ1-4, with D perhaps TRBD1 (5 bases). V lost 6 bases, J lost 7 bases, and 15 bases lay in between. Germline V gene data show CDR1 as MNHNY and CDR2 as SVGAGI (reference sequence). This CDR3 spans 14 amino acids. CDR3 in DNA: TGTGCCAGCAGACCCCCGGGGCTAGGTGAAAAACTGTTTTTT. It encodes CASRPPGLGEKLFF.

This chain connects TRBV6-5 to TRBJ1-1, with no clear D. Germline values: CDR1 MNHEY, CDR2 SVGAGI. The CDR3 consists of 12 residues. The ends were cut back, 6 bases at V and 1 base at J, with 6 bases in the middle. DNA for the CDR3: TGTGCCAGCAGCCGGGCGAACACTGAAGCTTTCTTT. Amino acid sequence: CASSRANTEAFF.

The chain is built from TRBV19 and TRBJ1-3; 7 bases agree with TRBD1. The CDR3 is made up of 14 amino acids. Germline V gives CDR1 LNHDA, CDR2 SQIVND (reference sequence). Trimming took 6 bases from V and 4 from J; bases not matched to a gene: 6. The CDR3: CASRVTGPGNTIYF. The CDR3 DNA is TGTGCCAGTAGAGTGACAGGGCCAGGAAACACCATATATTTT. Full variable domain (rest looked up from reference TRBV19 and TRBJ1-3): DGGITQSPKYLFRKEGQNVTLSCEQNLNHDAMYWYRQDPGQGLRLIYYSQIVNDFQKGDIAEGYSVSREKKESFPLTVTSAQKNPTAFYLCASRVTGPGNTIYFGEGSWLTVV.

V is TRBV27 and J is TRBJ2-2; D unclear. Germline V gene data show CDR1 as MNHEY and CDR2 as SMNVEV (reference sequence). The CDR3 sequence is 11 residues long. The germline V and J ends were trimmed by 5 bases and 6 bases, with 4 bases remaining between them. CDR3 protein: CASSRAGELFF. The CDR3 DNA sequence: TGTGCCAGCAGTAGGGCCGGGGAGCTGTTTTTT.

The chain joins TRBV27 to TRBJ1-6; 7 bases agree with TRBD1. Unmatched junction bases numbered 4, after V lost 3 bases and J lost 5 bases. Per the germline V gene, CDR1 is MNHEY and CDR2 is SMNVEV (reference sequence). This CDR3 region has 15 residues. The CDR3 sequence is CASSFGDRDNSPLHF. Written as DNA, the CDR3 is TGTGCCAGCAGTTTTGGCGACAGGGATAATTCACCCCTCCACTTT.

The chain recombines TRBV5-5 with TRBJ1-3; 9 bases are shared with TRBD1. The ends lost 4 bases at V and 7 bases at J; junction bases unmatched: 6. CDR1 SGHKS and CDR2 YYEKEE come from the germline V gene (reference sequence). The CDR3 is made up of 14 amino acids. CDR3 amino acids: CASSPGTGRNTIYF. CDR3 coding DNA: TGTGCCAGCAGCCCAGGGACAGGGCGGAACACCATATATTTT.

The V gene is TRBV11-2, the J gene TRBJ2-3; 8 positions match TRBD2. CDR1 and CDR2 from the germline V gene are SGHAT and FQNNGV. With V trimmed by 0 bases and J by 7 bases, 3 bases remained unmatched. The CDR3 has 14 amino acids. CDR3 DNA: TGTGCCAGCAGCTTAGAGCGGGGGGTGAATACGCAGTATTTT. Protein sequence: CASSLERGVNTQYF.

The rearrangement links TRBV14 to TRBJ2-2; no firm D call. From germline, CDR1 is SGHDN and CDR2 FVKESK. Trimming removed 1 base from V and 3 bases from J, with 15 bases in between. The CDR3 consists of 17 residues. CDR3 nucleotides: TGTGCCAGCAGCCAAGTTTTGAAGACCCTCGACACCGGGGAGCTGTTTTTT. This codes for CASSQVLKTLDTGELFF.

The rearrangement links TRBV4-2 to TRBJ1-2, with 9 bases that match TRBD1. The V gene's germline CDR1 is LGHNA and CDR2 YNFKEQ. CDR3 length equals 16 residues. V shed 4 bases, J shed 4 bases, and the junction held 10 bases outside the gene matches. In DNA form, the CDR3 reads TGTGCCAGCAGCCGGCGGAGGGACAGGGCGATCTATGGCTACACCTTC. Its protein product is CASSRRRDRAIYGYTF.

The chain links TRBV5-5 to TRBJ1-5; D gene uncertain. Germline V gene sequence: CDR1 SGHKS, CDR2 YYEKEE (reference sequence). The CDR3 loop spans 14 amino acids. Between the trimmed V and J ends, which lost 1 base and 5 bases, there was a span of 10 bases. CDR3 loop: CASSLSSDYQPQHF. As DNA, the CDR3 is TGTGCCAGCAGCTTGTCATCAGATTATCAGCCCCAGCATTTT.

This chain links TRBV29-1 with TRBJ2-3; 7 bases are a match to TRBD2. CDR1 is SQVTM and CDR2 is ANQGSEA in the germline V gene. V was pared by 8 bases and J by 5 bases, with 4 bases of the junction left unmatched. The CDR3 is 11 residues long. This CDR3 is CSPREQDTQYF. The CDR3 DNA reads TGCAGCCCGCGGGAGCAAGATACGCAGTATTTT.

V usage is TRBV3-1 (or the pseudogene TRBV3-2) and J usage is TRBJ1-6; TRBD1 agrees at 7 bases. CDR1 and CDR2 (germline): LGHDT, YNNKEL (reference sequence). This CDR3 spans 15 amino acids. The V gene end was trimmed by 4 bases and the J gene end by 8 bases; junction bases not matched to a gene: 8. The CDR3 sequence: CASSLQTGTYSPLHF. The DNA of the CDR3 is TGTGCCAGCAGCCTCCAGACAGGGACCTATTCACCCCTCCACTTT.

By sample fraction, this clone is medium-sized. This chain joins TRBV28 and TRBJ1-5, with TRBD1 identical over 7 bases. There are 16 residues in the CDR3. Germline assignment: CDR1 MDHEN and CDR2 SYDVKM. Losses at the gene ends were 6 bases for V and 1 base for J; bases not matched to a gene: 9. The CDR3 loop reads CASRYHRGWSNQPQHF. CDR3 DNA sequence: TGTGCCAGCAGGTACCACAGGGGATGGAGCAATCAGCCCCAGCATTTT.

A remark on this clone: Other DNA sequences in the same sample also yield this CDR3. The chain has TRBV9 and TRBJ2-7; D is perhaps TRBD2 (6 bases). Trimming removed 0 bases at V and 2 bases at J, with 9 bases between. Germline CDR1 SGDLS, CDR2 YYNGEE. The CDR3 is 14 residues long. The CDR3: CASSVGGGTYEQYF. CDR3 coding DNA: TGTGCCAGCAGCGTAGGTGGCGGGACCTACGAGCAGTACTTC.

CDR3 loop: CASSGTGTFGNTIYF. CDR3 in DNA: TGCGCCAGCAGCGGGACAGGGACTTTCGGAAACACCATATATTTT. The V and J genes are TRBV10-2 and TRBJ1-3, with 9 positions matching TRBD1. The CDR3 spans 15 residues. The J segment lost 4 bases and the V segment lost 6 bases, leaving 7 bases of the junction unmatched. Germline CDR1 is WSHSY and CDR2 is SAAADI.

The genes are TRBV24-1 and TRBJ1-1; no firm D call. Deletions cut 4 bases from V and 5 bases from J, with 10 bases between. CDR1 is KGHDR and CDR2 is SFDVKD in the germline V gene. The CDR3 extends over 13 amino acids. The CDR3 here is CATSEPGKTEAFF. The CDR3, as DNA: TGTGCCACCAGTGAGCCGGGGAAGACTGAAGCTTTCTTT.

The CDR3, as DNA: TGCGCCAGCAGTGAGTCGCGGGGTAGGAGGGCTCAGCCCCAGCATTTT. Its protein product is CASSESRGRRAQPQHF. The rearrangement links TRBV10-2 to TRBJ1-5, with unresolved D. The CDR3 loop spans 16 amino acids. Trimming cost V 0 bases and J 6 bases, with 15 bases left between them. Germline loops: CDR1 WSHSY, CDR2 SAAADI.

J is TRBJ2-3 and V is TRBV24-1, with D perhaps TRBD2 (5 bases). Looked up from germline, CDR1 is KGHDR and CDR2 is SFDVKD. The CDR3 extends over 14 amino acids. V lost 1 base and J lost 6, with 10 bases in between. The CDR3 here is CATSDFRGIDTQYF. For the CDR3, the DNA is TGTGCCACCAGTGATTTTCGAGGGATCGATACGCAGTATTTT.

This clone was seen a single time. The V call is TRBV24-1, the J call TRBJ1-2; D call uncertain. The germline gives CDR1 KGHDR, CDR2 SFDVKD. The CDR3 contains 14 residues. Between the trimmed V and J ends, which lost 9 bases and 7 bases, there was a span of 20 bases. In nucleotides, the CDR3 is TGTGCCACCGGAGGCACTCCCGGGATTGGTGGCTACACCTTC. It yields the protein CATGGTPGIGGYTF.